These 26 T cell receptor beta chains were all obtained from the same sample, sequenced in a study of cytomegalovirus exposure and HLA in healthy donors. The primer mix had 60 Vbeta and 13 Jbeta primers. Produced via immunoSEQ multiplex PCR; TCRdb's table is partial and in-frame only. The sample includes about 140,000 clones, roughly four fifths of them seen just once. Sequencing was performed on PBMCs. The receptors were gathered from a woman in her forties or fifties in good health and CMV-seropositive.

The rearrangement links TRBV7-9 to TRBJ1-4; no definite D call. Per the germline V gene, CDR1 is SEHNR and CDR2 is FQNEAQ (reference sequence). The CDR3 has 14 amino acids. The V and J ends lost 5 bases and 0 bases respectively, with 7 bases between them. CDR3 coding DNA: TGTGCCAGCAGCCCAGTGACAACTAATGAAAAACTGTTTTTT. Amino acids: CASSPVTTNEKLFF.

This chain uses TRBV5-5 with TRBJ1-4; possibly TRBD1 for D (6 bases). Trimming took 2 bases from V and 3 from J, leaving 11 bases between them. This CDR3 has 15 residues. Germline V CDR1 and CDR2: SGHKS, YYEKEE (reference sequence). In DNA, the CDR3 is TGTGCCAGCAGCTTTCAGACAGGACCTAATGAAAAACTGTTTTTT. Translating it yields CASSFQTGPNEKLFF.

The rearrangement uses TRBV7-8 and TRBJ1-2; 8 nucleotides agree with TRBD1. The trim removed 0 bases at V and 4 bases at J, leaving 4 bases unmatched. The germline V gene has CDR1 SGHVS and CDR2 FQNEAQ. The length of the CDR3 is 15 residues. The CDR3 bases are TGTGCCAGCAGCTTAGCTAGGACAGGGATCTATGGCTACACCTTC. Its translation: CASSLARTGIYGYTF. Using reference TRBV7-8 and TRBJ1-2 for the parts outside the CDR3, the full variable domain is GAGVSQSPRYKVAKRGQDVALRCDPISGHVSLFWYQQALGQGPEFLTYFQNEAQLDKSGLPSDRFFAERPEGSVSTLKIQRTQQEDSAVYLCASSLARTGIYGYTFGSGTRLTVV.

Only one count was recorded for this clone. The genes are TRBV30 and TRBJ2-2, with D possibly being TRBD1 (5 bases). The CDR3 covers 14 residues. Germline V gene data show CDR1 as GTSNPN and CDR2 as SVGIG (reference sequence). V was pared by 1 base and J by 5 bases, with 11 bases between. For the CDR3, the DNA is TGTGCCTGGAGTGGGCAGGGATGGACCGGGGAGCTGTTTTTT. Translation gives CAWSGQGWTGELFF.

The rearrangement links TRBV11-2 to TRBJ2-3; the match to TRBD2 covers 8 bases. The CDR3 has 16 amino acids. The ends lost 1 base at V and 2 bases at J; junction bases unmatched: 5. CDR1 and CDR2 (germline): SGHAT, FQNNGV. CDR3 amino acids: CASSLAGTRPTDTQYF. Written as DNA, the CDR3 is TGTGCCAGCAGCTTAGCCGGGACTAGACCCACAGATACGCAGTATTTT.

The V call is TRBV30, the J call TRBJ1-6; weak D call: TRBD1 (6 bases). Germline loops: CDR1 GTSNPN, CDR2 SVGIG (reference sequence). The length of the CDR3 is 15 residues. V lost 0 bases to trimming and J lost 6 bases, with 12 bases between them. The chain's CDR3 is CAWSVGTRSNSPLHF. In DNA, the CDR3 is TGTGCCTGGAGTGTTGGGACAAGGAGTAATTCACCCCTCCACTTT.

The chain has TRBV7-8 and TRBJ1-3, with D unresolved. The length of the CDR3 is 18 residues. Germline V gene sequence: CDR1 SGHVS, CDR2 FQNEAQ. V lost 1 base and J 3 bases, leaving 19 bases between the germline ends. In DNA, the CDR3 is TGTGCCAGCAGCTTAGTCCCCCCTAGAACACCGAATGGAAACACCATATATTTT. It encodes CASSLVPPRTPNGNTIYF.

The chain uses TRBV30 and TRBJ2-5; 10 nucleotides align to TRBD1. The J call may be wrong; the DNA end is better matched by TRBJ2-7. This CDR3 has 16 residues. Germline values: CDR1 GTSNPN, CDR2 SVGIG (reference sequence). CDR3 sequence: CAWGQGGIALSYEQYF. The CDR3 region has the DNA TGTGCCTGGGGACAGGGGGGAATAGCCCTCTCATACGAGCAGTACTTC.

The chain employs TRBV14 and TRBJ2-3, with D unresolved. This CDR3 is 16 amino acids long. The ends were cut back, 4 bases at V and 5 bases at J, with 19 bases in the middle. Germline CDR1 reads SGHDN; CDR2 reads FVKESK. The CDR3 loop is CASSPRYVSGLDTQYF. CDR3 coding DNA: TGTGCCAGCAGCCCGCGGTACGTCTCCGGTTTAGATACGCAGTATTTT.

J is TRBJ1-5 and V is TRBV7-2; D is unresolved. CDR3 length: 15 amino acids. Per germline, CDR1 SGHTA and CDR2 FQGNSA. Trimming left V 3 bases short and J 4 bases short, with 13 bases between. CDR3 nucleotides: TGTGCCAGCAGCTTGGTCCTTTCCGGGAATCAGCCCCAGCATTTT. It specifies CASSLVLSGNQPQHF.

The chain couples TRBV5-4 to TRBJ1-2, with a possible D match to TRBD1 (6 bases). This CDR3 has 13 residues. Germline loops: CDR1 SGHNT, CDR2 YYREEE (reference sequence). Trimming removed 4 bases at V and 3 bases at J, with 10 bases between. The CDR3 spells CASSRGTYYGYTF. The DNA for the CDR3 is TGTGCCAGCAGCAGAGGGACATACTATGGCTACACCTTC.

The J gene is TRBJ1-5, the V gene TRBV28, with 7 bases identical to TRBD1. The V and J ends lost 5 bases and 5 bases, in that order; junction bases with no gene match: 6. The CDR3 totals 14 residues. Looked up from germline, CDR1 is MDHEN and CDR2 is SYDVKM. The chain's CDR3 is CASSPTGMHQPQHF. Written as DNA, the CDR3 is TGTGCCAGCAGTCCGACAGGGATGCATCAGCCCCAGCATTTT.

The table lists this clone with a few counts. The chain is built from TRBV4-2 and TRBJ1-1; unclear D gene. The V gene lost 0 bases and the J gene lost 4 bases, with 21 bases spanning the gap. In germline, CDR1 is LGHNA, CDR2 YNFKEQ. This CDR3 has 18 residues. The CDR3 region is CASSQDGVRVGLRTEAFF. The DNA of the CDR3 is TGTGCCAGCAGCCAAGACGGGGTGAGGGTAGGTCTGCGCACTGAAGCTTTCTTT.

The V and J genes are TRBV28 and TRBJ1-1; D unresolved. CDR1 and CDR2 from the germline V gene are MDHEN and SYDVKM. Trimming left V 2 bases short and J 0 bases short, with 10 bases between. This CDR3 has 15 amino acids. The CDR3 here is CASSLEGRMNTEAFF. CDR3 nucleotides: TGTGCCAGCAGTTTAGAGGGTAGAATGAACACTGAAGCTTTCTTT.

The chain carries TRBV5-8 and TRBJ1-1; the match to TRBD1 covers 7 bases. The CDR3 is 13 residues long. Germline values: CDR1 SGHTS, CDR2 YDEGEE. The V and J ends lost 2 bases and 4 bases, in that order; junction bases with no gene match: 2. The CDR3 protein is CASSFTGVTEAFF. CDR3 nucleotides: TGTGCCAGCAGCTTCACAGGGGTCACTGAAGCTTTCTTT.

The chain is built from TRBV6-5 and TRBJ2-2, with TRBD1 matching 7 bases. This CDR3 spans 15 amino acids. J gave up 0 bases and V 7 bases, and 5 bases lay outside the gene matches. Germline V lookup: CDR1 MNHEY, CDR2 SVGAGI. This CDR3 reads CASTEDRANTGELFF. CDR3 DNA sequence: TGTGCCAGCACCGAAGACAGGGCGAACACCGGGGAGCTGTTTTTT.

The V gene is TRBV9, the J gene TRBJ2-3, with 7 bases identical to TRBD2. V dropped 0 bases and J dropped 2; count of bases not matched to a gene: 6. The germline V gene has CDR1 SGDLS and CDR2 YYNGEE. CDR3 size: 16 residues. CDR3 region: CASSVGDSGYTDTQYF. As DNA, the CDR3 is TGTGCCAGCAGCGTAGGAGATAGCGGGTACACAGATACGCAGTATTTT.

The rearrangement links TRBV7-9 to TRBJ1-4, with TRBD1 identical over 11 bases. This CDR3 contains 15 residues. CDR1 and CDR2 (germline): SEHNR, FQNEAQ (reference sequence). Trimming cost V 6 bases and J 7 bases; bases outside gene matches: 7. As DNA, the CDR3 is TGTGCCAGCAGACCACCGGGACAGGGGGGTGAAAAACTGTTTTTT. It yields the protein CASRPPGQGGEKLFF.

The gene calls are TRBV28 and TRBJ1-4; 7 positions match TRBD1. The J segment lost 8 bases and the V segment lost 4 bases, leaving 13 bases of the junction unmatched. Germline V CDR1 and CDR2: MDHEN, SYDVKM. This CDR3 comprises 16 residues. The CDR3 here is CASSSVGQPASEKLFF. CDR3 DNA sequence: TGTGCCAGCAGTTCGGTGGGACAGCCGGCGTCGGAAAAACTGTTTTTT.

The chain has TRBV9 and TRBJ1-6; no firm D call. This CDR3 has 13 residues. The V gene's germline CDR1 is SGDLS and CDR2 YYNGEE. With 6 bases removed from V and 5 bases from J, the gap between germline ends came to 9 bases. DNA for the CDR3: TGTGCCAGCAATCCCGGGGATAATTCACCCCTCCACTTT. Encoded protein: CASNPGDNSPLHF.

V gene TRBV19 combines with J gene TRBJ1-2, with D uncertain. CDR1 and CDR2 from the germline V gene are LNHDA and SQIVND (reference sequence). With 6 bases removed from V and 6 bases from J, the gap between germline ends came to 11 bases. This CDR3 contains 12 residues. The CDR3 reads CASRRDVNGYTF. The CDR3, as DNA: TGTGCCAGTAGGAGGGATGTGAATGGCTACACCTTC.

V is TRBV4-1 and J is TRBJ1-5, with D perhaps matching TRBD1 (5 bases). Trimming stripped 1 base from V and 7 bases from J, with 17 bases between. The CDR3 totals 16 residues. CDR1 is MGHRA, CDR2 YSYEKL, per germline. CDR3 nucleotides: TGCGCCAGCAGCCAAGGGGCAGGGTCCGCCCAGCAGCCCCAGCATTTT. It specifies CASSQGAGSAQQPQHF.

This rearrangement joins TRBV7-9 to TRBJ2-5; TRBD2 might be the D (7 bases). Trimming removed 5 bases from V and 5 bases from J, with 12 bases in between. Germline V gene data show CDR1 as SEHNR and CDR2 as FQNEAQ (reference sequence). This CDR3 comprises 13 residues. The CDR3 DNA reads TGTGCCAGCAGCACAGAGGGGGGGGAGACCCAGTACTTC. As protein: CASSTEGGETQYF.

The chain joins TRBV28 to TRBJ2-7; 8 nucleotides agree with TRBD1. The CDR3 consists of 16 residues. Germline lookup yields CDR1 MDHEN and CDR2 SYDVKM. Trimming removed 5 bases from V and 4 bases from J; junction bases left unmatched: 13. The CDR3 bases are TGTGCCAGCAGTCGTACCCAGGGGGCGATCATGTACGAGCAGTACTTC. This encodes CASSRTQGAIMYEQYF.

J is TRBJ2-1 and V is TRBV9; weak D call: TRBD1 (5 bases). V lost 6 bases and J lost 0, with 13 bases in between. CDR1 is SGDLS, CDR2 YYNGEE, per germline. The CDR3 consists of 15 residues. CDR3 residues: CASTAQDLSYNEQFF. For the CDR3, the DNA is TGTGCCAGCACCGCACAGGACCTCTCCTACAATGAGCAGTTCTTC.

The V and J genes are TRBV7-2 and TRBJ2-1; 8 bases fit TRBD1. Germline CDR1 is SGHTA and CDR2 is FQGNSA. CDR3 length: 16 amino acids. V lost 1 base and J lost 7; bases outside the gene matches: 9. The CDR3 here is CASSLGPGQGNNEQFF. DNA for the CDR3: TGTGCCAGCAGCTTAGGGCCAGGACAGGGAAATAATGAGCAGTTCTTC.